Below, 11 T cell receptor beta chains from the same sample are listed, as sequenced in a study of shared clonotypes between healthy human individuals. Method: immunoSEQ multiplex PCR; TCRdb's copy keeps in-frame clones and lacks some. The sample holds 2 million to 2.5 million clones, about 94% seen once. The sample taken for sequencing was naive CD4+ T cells sorted from blood. Subset meaning: CD45RA+ positively selected. Source of these receptors: a man aged 18 to 30 in good health.

The chain uses TRBV5-1 and TRBJ2-1, with TRBD1 identical over 10 bases. CDR1 and CDR2 from the germline V gene are SGHRS and YFSETQ. CDR3 length: 15 amino acids. V dropped 4 bases and J dropped 6; count of bases not matched to a gene: 7. The chain's CDR3 is CASSATGTGVNEQFF. The CDR3 DNA is TGCGCCAGCAGCGCCACCGGGACAGGGGTCAATGAGCAGTTCTTC.

The V call is TRBV11-2, the J call TRBJ1-6; TRBD1 is a possible D gene (6 bases). The CDR3 length is 15 residues. The germline V and J ends were trimmed by 0 bases and 10 bases, with 13 bases remaining between them. From germline, CDR1 is SGHAT and CDR2 FQNNGV. The CDR3 region is CASSLEGQGFSPLHF. CDR3 in DNA: TGTGCCAGCAGCTTAGAGGGGCAGGGGTTCTCACCCCTCCACTTT. Together with reference TRBV11-2 and TRBJ1-6, the CDR3 gives the full variable domain: EAGVAQSPRYKIIEKRQSVAFWCNPISGHATLYWYQQILGQGPKLLIQFQNNGVVDDSQLPKDRFSAERLKGVDSTLKIQPAKLEDSAVYLCASSLEGQGFSPLHFGNGTRLTVT.

A word on this clone: The sample contains more than one DNA sequence encoding this CDR3. The chain employs TRBV19 and TRBJ2-7; D gene uncertain. Germline V gene data show CDR1 as LNHDA and CDR2 as SQIVND (reference sequence). V was trimmed by 5 bases and J by 1 base, leaving 9 bases between them. This CDR3 is 13 amino acids long. The CDR3 loop is CASSSTGSYEQYF. CDR3 DNA: TGTGCCAGTAGTTCGACGGGTTCCTACGAGCAGTACTTC.

The chain uses TRBV29-1 and TRBJ1-1; 10 nucleotides line up with TRBD1. Trimming cost V 4 bases and J 5 bases; bases outside gene matches: 7. The germline V gene has CDR1 SQVTM and CDR2 ANQGSEA. This CDR3 region has 14 residues. CDR3 region: CSVVKGQGMTEAFF. The CDR3 DNA is TGCAGCGTTGTTAAGGGACAGGGGATGACTGAAGCTTTCTTT.

The chain links TRBV5-4 to TRBJ1-6, with 7 bases lining up with TRBD1. Germline assignment: CDR1 SGHNT and CDR2 YYREEE (reference sequence). The CDR3 totals 13 residues. Losses at the gene ends were 4 bases for V and 9 bases for J; bases not matched to a gene: 4. The CDR3 bases are TGTGCCAGCAGCGGAGACAGGGTTTCACCCCTCCACTTT. Its protein is CASSGDRVSPLHF.

The genes are TRBV2 and TRBJ2-5; 8 bases align to TRBD2. CDR3 length: 14 amino acids. CDR1 is SNHLY and CDR2 is FYNNEI in the germline V gene. J lost 5 bases, V lost 7 bases, and 9 bases had no gene match. The CDR3, as DNA: TGTGCCAGCACCGAATTAGCGGGAACCGAGACCCAGTACTTC. Translation gives CASTELAGTETQYF.

Comment on this clone: Other DNA sequences from this sample encode an identical CDR3 as well. The chain joins TRBV10-3 to TRBJ2-2, with 9 bases matching TRBD2. V lost 0 bases and J lost 1; bases outside the gene matches: 0. This CDR3 region has 16 residues. Germline V gene data show CDR1 as ENHRY and CDR2 as SYGVKD. CDR3 sequence reads: CAISESLAGNTGELFF. CDR3 in DNA: TGTGCCATCAGTGAGTCACTAGCGGGGAACACCGGGGAGCTGTTTTTT.

The rearrangement uses TRBV18 and TRBJ2-3; D remains unclear. Deletions cut 3 bases from V and 0 bases from J, with 7 bases between. The V gene's germline CDR1 is KGHSH and CDR2 LQKENI. CDR3 length: 14 amino acids. CDR3 region: CASSPTRSTDTQYF. DNA for the CDR3: TGTGCCAGCTCACCCACAAGGAGCACAGATACGCAGTATTTT.

This chain links TRBV2 with TRBJ1-3; D is undetermined. In germline, CDR1 is SNHLY, CDR2 FYNNEI. The CDR3 contains 15 residues. The ends were cut back, 3 bases at V and 0 bases at J, with 9 bases in the middle. CDR3 in amino acids: CASSEALPSGNTIYF. As DNA, the CDR3 is TGTGCCAGCAGTGAGGCACTTCCCTCTGGAAACACCATATATTTT.

The chain links TRBV7-3 to TRBJ2-3, with 12 bases that match TRBD2. J gave up 6 bases and V 4 bases, and 5 bases lay outside the gene matches. The CDR3 sequence is 15 residues long. Germline-derived CDR1 and CDR2 are SGHTA and FQGTGA. CDR3 sequence reads: CASSSLAGGLDTQYF. The CDR3 DNA is TGTGCCAGCAGCTCCCTAGCGGGGGGGCTGGATACGCAGTATTTT.

This chain uses TRBV7-3 with TRBJ1-1, with D unresolved. V was trimmed by 1 base and J by 2 bases, leaving 8 bases between them. CDR3 length: 14 residues. Germline V gene sequence: CDR1 SGHTA, CDR2 FQGTGA. The CDR3 reads CASSLNPGNTEAFF. The CDR3 nucleotides read TGTGCCAGCAGCTTAAACCCGGGAAACACTGAAGCTTTCTTT.